This entry describes one TCR beta chain. Its antigen is unknown. Germline lookup yields CDR1 SGDLS and CDR2 YYNGEE. This CDR3 region has 15 residues. The data derive from a study of cytomegalovirus exposure and HLA in healthy donors. Study-level results: Rare TCR sequences predominated, though certain public TCRs were found in many donors. Differences between HLA loci emerged in a later analysis of TCR association rates, with DRB1 most and HLA-C fewest. TCR beta sequences reportedly predicted most subjects' HLA-A and HLA-B alleles accurately.

The primer mix had 60 Vbeta and 13 Jbeta primers. Sequencing used immunoSEQ multiplex PCR; TCRdb keeps in-frame clones, though not all of them. The repertoire has some 150,000 clones, 81% of them found once; the top ten carry roughly 13%. Donors consisted of healthy bone marrow donors. The gene calls are TRBV9 and TRBJ2-5; D is perhaps TRBD1 (7 bases). The J call may be mistaken, given a closer DNA end match to TRBJ2-7. This TCR derives from a woman aged 50 to 65 in good health and CMV-seronegative. The source material was PBMCs. CDR3 nucleotides: TGTGCCAGCAGCGCCCAGGGGGGCCCCTCCTACGAGCAGTACTTC. It translates to CASSAQGGPSYEQYF.